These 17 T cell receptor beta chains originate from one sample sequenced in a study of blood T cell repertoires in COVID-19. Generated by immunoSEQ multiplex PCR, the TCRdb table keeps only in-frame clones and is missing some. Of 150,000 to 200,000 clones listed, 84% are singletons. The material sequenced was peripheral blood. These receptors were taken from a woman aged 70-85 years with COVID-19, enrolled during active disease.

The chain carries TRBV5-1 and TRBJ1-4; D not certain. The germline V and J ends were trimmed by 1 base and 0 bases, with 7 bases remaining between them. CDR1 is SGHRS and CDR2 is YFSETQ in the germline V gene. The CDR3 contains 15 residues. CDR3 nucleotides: TGCGCCAGCAGCTTGCGGTCGACAACTAATGAAAAACTGTTTTTT. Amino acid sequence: CASSLRSTTNEKLFF.

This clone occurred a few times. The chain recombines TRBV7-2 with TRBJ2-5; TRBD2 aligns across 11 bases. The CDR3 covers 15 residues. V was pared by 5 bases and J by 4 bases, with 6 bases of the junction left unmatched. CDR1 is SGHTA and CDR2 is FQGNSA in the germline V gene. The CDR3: CASSPTSGRRETQYF. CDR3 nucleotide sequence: TGTGCCAGCAGCCCCACTAGCGGGAGACGAGAGACCCAGTACTTC.

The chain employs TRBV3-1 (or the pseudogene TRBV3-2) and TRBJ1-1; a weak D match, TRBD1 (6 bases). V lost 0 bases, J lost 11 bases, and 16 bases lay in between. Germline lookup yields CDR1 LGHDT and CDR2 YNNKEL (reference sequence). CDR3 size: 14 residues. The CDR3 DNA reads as TGTGCCAGCAGCCAAGATCCCCTAGACAGGATGGCTTTCTTT. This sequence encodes CASSQDPLDRMAFF.

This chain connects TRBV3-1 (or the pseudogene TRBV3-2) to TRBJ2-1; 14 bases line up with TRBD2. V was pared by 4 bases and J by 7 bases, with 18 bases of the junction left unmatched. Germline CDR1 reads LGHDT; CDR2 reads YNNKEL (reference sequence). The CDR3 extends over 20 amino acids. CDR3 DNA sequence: TGTGCCAGCAGCCGGGTGACTAGCGGGAGGGCTCGGTTGGGGGGAAATGAGCAGTTCTTC. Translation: CASSRVTSGRARLGGNEQFF.

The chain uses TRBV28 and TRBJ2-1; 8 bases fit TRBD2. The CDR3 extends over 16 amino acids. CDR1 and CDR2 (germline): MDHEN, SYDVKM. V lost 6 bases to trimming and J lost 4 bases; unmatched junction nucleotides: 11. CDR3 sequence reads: CASRAPGGGPYNEQFF. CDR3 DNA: TGTGCCAGCAGAGCCCCCGGGGGGGGGCCTTACAATGAGCAGTTCTTC.

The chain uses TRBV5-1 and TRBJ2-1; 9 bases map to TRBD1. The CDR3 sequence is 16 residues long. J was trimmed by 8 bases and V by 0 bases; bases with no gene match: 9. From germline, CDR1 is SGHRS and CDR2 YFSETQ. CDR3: CASSLVMGQGIHEQFF. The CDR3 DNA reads TGCGCCAGCAGCTTGGTTATGGGACAGGGAATCCATGAGCAGTTCTTC.

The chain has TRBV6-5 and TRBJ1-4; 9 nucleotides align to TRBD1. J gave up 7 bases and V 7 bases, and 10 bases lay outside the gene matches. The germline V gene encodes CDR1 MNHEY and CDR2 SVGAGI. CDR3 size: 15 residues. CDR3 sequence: CASNRAGTGIEKLFF. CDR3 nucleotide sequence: TGTGCCAGCAACAGAGCCGGGACAGGGATTGAAAAACTGTTTTTT.

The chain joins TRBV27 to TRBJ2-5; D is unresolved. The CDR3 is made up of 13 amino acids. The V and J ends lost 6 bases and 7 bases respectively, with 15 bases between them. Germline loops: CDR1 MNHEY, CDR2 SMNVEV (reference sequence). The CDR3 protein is CASSPGLSGTQYF. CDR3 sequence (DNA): TGTGCCAGCAGCCCCGGTCTATCCGGGACCCAGTACTTC.

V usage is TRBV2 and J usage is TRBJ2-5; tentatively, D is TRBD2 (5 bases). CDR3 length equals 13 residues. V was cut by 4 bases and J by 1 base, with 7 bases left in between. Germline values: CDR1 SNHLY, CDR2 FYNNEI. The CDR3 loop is CASSARAQETQYF. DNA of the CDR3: TGTGCCAGCAGTGCGCGGGCCCAAGAGACCCAGTACTTC.

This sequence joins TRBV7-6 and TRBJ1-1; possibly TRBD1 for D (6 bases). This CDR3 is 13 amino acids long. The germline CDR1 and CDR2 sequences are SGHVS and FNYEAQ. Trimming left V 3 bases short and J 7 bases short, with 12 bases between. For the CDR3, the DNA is TGTGCCAGCAGCTTTGGGGACACCTTTGAAGCTTTCTTT. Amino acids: CASSFGDTFEAFF.

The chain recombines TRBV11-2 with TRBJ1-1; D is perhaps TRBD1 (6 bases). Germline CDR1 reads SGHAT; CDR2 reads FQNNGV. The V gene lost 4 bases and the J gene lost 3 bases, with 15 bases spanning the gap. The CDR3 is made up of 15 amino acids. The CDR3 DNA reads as TGTGCCAGCAGCTCCACAGGGCAATGGGACACTGAAGCTTTCTTT. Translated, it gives CASSSTGQWDTEAFF.

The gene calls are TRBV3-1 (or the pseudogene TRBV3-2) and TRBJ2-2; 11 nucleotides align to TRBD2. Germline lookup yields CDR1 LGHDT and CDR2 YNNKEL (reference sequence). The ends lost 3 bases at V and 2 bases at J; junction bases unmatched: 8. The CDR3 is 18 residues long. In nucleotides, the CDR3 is TGTGCCAGCAGCCACCCTAGCGGGGGGTTAGGAAACACCGGGGAGCTGTTTTTT. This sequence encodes CASSHPSGGLGNTGELFF.

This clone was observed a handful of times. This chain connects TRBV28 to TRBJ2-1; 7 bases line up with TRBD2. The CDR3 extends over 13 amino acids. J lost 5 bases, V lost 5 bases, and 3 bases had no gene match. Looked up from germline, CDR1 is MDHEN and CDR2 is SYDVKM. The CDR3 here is CASSPGGNNEQFF. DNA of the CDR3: TGTGCCAGCAGTCCCGGGGGGAACAATGAGCAGTTCTTC. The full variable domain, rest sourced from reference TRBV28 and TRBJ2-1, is DVKVTQSSRYLVKRTGEKVFLECVQDMDHENMFWYRQDPGLGLRLIYFSYDVKMKEKGDIPEGYSVSREKKERFSLILESASTNQTSMYLCASSPGGNNEQFFGPGTRLTVL.

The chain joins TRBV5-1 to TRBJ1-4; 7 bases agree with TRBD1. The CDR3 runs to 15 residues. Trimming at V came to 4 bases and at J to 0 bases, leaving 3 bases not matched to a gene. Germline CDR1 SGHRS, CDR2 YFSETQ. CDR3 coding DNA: TGCGCCAGCAGCACGGGACAGACAACTAATGAAAAACTGTTTTTT. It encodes CASSTGQTTNEKLFF. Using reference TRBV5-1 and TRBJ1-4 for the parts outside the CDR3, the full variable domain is KAGVTQTPRYLIKTRGQQVTLSCSPISGHRSVSWYQQTPGQGLQFLFEYFSETQRNKGNFPGRFSGRQFSNSRSEMNVSTLELGDSALYLCASSTGQTTNEKLFFGSGTQLSVL.

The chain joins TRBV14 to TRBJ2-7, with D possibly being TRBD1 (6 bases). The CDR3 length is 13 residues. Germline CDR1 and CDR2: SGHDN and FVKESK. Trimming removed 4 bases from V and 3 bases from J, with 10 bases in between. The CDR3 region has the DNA TGTGCCAGCAGCCGGGCACAGGGCTACGAGCAGTACTTC. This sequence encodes CASSRAQGYEQYF.

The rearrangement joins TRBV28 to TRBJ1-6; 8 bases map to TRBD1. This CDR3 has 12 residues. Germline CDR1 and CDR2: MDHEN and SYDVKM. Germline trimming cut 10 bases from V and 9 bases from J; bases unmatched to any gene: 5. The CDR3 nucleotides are TGTGCCACCGGACAGGGTGGTTCACCCCTCCACTTT. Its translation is CATGQGGSPLHF.

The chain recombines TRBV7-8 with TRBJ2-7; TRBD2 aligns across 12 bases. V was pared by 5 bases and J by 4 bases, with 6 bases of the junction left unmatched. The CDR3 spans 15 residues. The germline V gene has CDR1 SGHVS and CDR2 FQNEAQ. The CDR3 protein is CASSAGLAGIYEQYV. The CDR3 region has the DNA TGTGCCAGCAGCGCCGGACTAGCGGGGATTTACGAGCAGTACGTC.